These 19 T cell receptor beta chains originate from one sample sequenced in a study of kidney transplant recipient with SARS-CoV-2 infection. TCRdb processed the reads anew with MiXCR; each CDR3 protein has one entry. The sample consists of roughly 250,000 distinct CDR3 sequences, more than 25% of them appearing once. This specimen was a blood sample, taken at baseline and on roughly day 110 from a kidney transplant recipient. The receptors stem from a male patient in his thirties who had COVID-19 and was a kidney transplant recipient. The T cells may come from the graft donor.

This clonotype was seen at least ten times. The rearrangement joins TRBV3-1 to TRBJ2-2; unclear D gene. Germline V CDR1 and CDR2: LGHDT, YNNKEL (reference sequence). This CDR3 has 15 residues. V was pared by 5 bases and J by 4 bases, with 14 bases between. The CDR3 DNA sequence: TGTGCCAGCAGCAAAACCTCAATATTCACCGGGGAGCTGTTTTTT. This encodes CASSKTSIFTGELFF.

This clonotype was counted many times. The chain couples TRBV19 to TRBJ1-5, with D possibly being TRBD1 (6 bases). CDR1 is LNHDA and CDR2 is SQIVND in the germline V gene (reference sequence). The V gene lost 4 bases and the J gene lost 3 bases, with 16 bases spanning the gap. The CDR3 has 16 residues. CDR3 sequence reads: CASSTAYRAPNQPQHF. The CDR3 coding sequence is TGTGCCAGTAGTACAGCTTACAGGGCCCCCAATCAGCCCCAGCATTTT.

There are many counts of this clonotype. The V call is TRBV20-1, the J call TRBJ2-7; 8 nucleotides agree with TRBD1. The CDR3 is made up of 13 amino acids. Germline CDR1 reads DFQATT; CDR2 reads SNEGSKA (reference sequence). V lost 4 bases and J lost 5; bases outside the gene matches: 7. Here the CDR3 reads CSANRDRRNEQYV. The CDR3 coding sequence is TGCAGTGCTAACCGGGACAGGAGGAACGAGCAGTACGTC.

The chain joins TRBV2 to TRBJ2-1; D gene ambiguous. The CDR3 totals 12 residues. Trimming pared 9 bases from V and 7 bases from J, leaving 13 bases between. Germline loops: CDR1 SNHLY, CDR2 FYNNEI. CDR3 in DNA: TGTGCCAGAACTCCGAGTTGGAATGAGCAGTTCTTC. As protein: CARTPSWNEQFF.

As regards this clonotype: A read error may be the cause here, since a much bigger clone is one base away. The V call is TRBV28, the J call TRBJ2-7; 10 bases are a match to TRBD2. Germline V CDR1 and CDR2: MDHEN, SYDVKM. J gave up 3 bases and V 8 bases, and 7 bases lay outside the gene matches. The CDR3 runs 14 residues. CDR3 sequence: CASGSLAGDYEQYF. In DNA form, the CDR3 reads TGTGCCAGCGGTTCGCTAGCGGGAGACTACGAGCAGTACTTC.

Ten or more counts support this clonotype. The DNA is left out, because the CDR3 cannot be placed on it with certainty; the CDR3 is given as TCRdb lists it. This chain connects TRBV7-5 to TRBJ1-2. TRBV7-5 is a pseudogene. Ends included, the CDR3 has 19 residues. The CDR3 loop is CISVPELRGEVGKTYGYTF.

This clonotype showed up many times. The DNA is omitted, as the CDR3 cannot be located on it reliably, and the CDR3 follows TCRdb's listing. CDR3 region: CISVPEAYHTTADYGYTF. The chain carries TRBV7-5 and TRBJ1-2. TRBV7-5 is described as a pseudogene. Both ends counted, the CDR3 spans 18 residues.

Notes on this clonotype: Possible read error: a much larger clone is one base away. The rearrangement uses TRBV19 and TRBJ1-2; unclear D gene. Germline loops: CDR1 LNHDA, CDR2 SQIVND (reference sequence). The CDR3 has 17 residues. The CDR3 sequence: CASSKGVTNRKTYGCTF. The CDR3 DNA is TGTGCCAGTAGTAAAGGTGTGACAAATCGAAAGACCTATGGCTGCACCTTC.

With regard to this clonotype: A much larger clone lies one base from this, so it may be a read error. J is TRBJ1-2 and V is TRBV5-3; D remains ambiguous. TRBV5-3 is sorted into the ORF group, with uncertain function. This CDR3 contains 16 residues. V was shortened by 5 bases and J by 4 bases, with 21 bases between the two germline ends. As DNA, the CDR3 is TGTGCCAGAAGTGGACGAGTGGTGAGAAGGACCTATGGCTACACCTTC. Translated: CARSGRVVRRTYGYTF.

This clonotype has a handful of counts. This chain links TRBV7-2 with TRBJ1-2; D is unclear. The CDR3 sequence is 17 residues long. Germline CDR1 reads SGHTA; CDR2 reads FQGNSA. Deletions cut 5 bases from V and 4 bases from J, with 23 bases between. The DNA of the CDR3 is TGTGCCAGCAGCGTCTTTTACAGAGACGGGAAGACCTATGGCTACACCTTC. Translating gives CASSVFYRDGKTYGYTF.

As regards this clonotype: A read error is possible here, since a much larger clone lies one base away. The chain carries TRBV11-1 and TRBJ2-5, with 7 bases fitting TRBD2. V lost 1 base, J lost 2 bases, and 7 bases stayed unmatched. This CDR3 comprises 16 residues. Germline loops: CDR1 SGHAT, CDR2 FQDESV (reference sequence). The CDR3 sequence: CASSLVWDGGQETQYF. CDR3 in DNA: TGTGCCAGCAGCTTAGTTTGGGACGGGGGGCAAGAGACCCAGTACTTC.

This clonotype was seen many times. V usage is TRBV18 and J usage is TRBJ1-6; D possibly corresponds to TRBD1 (6 bases). The germline gives CDR1 KGHSH, CDR2 LQKENI. V gave up 6 bases and J gave up 5 bases, with 17 bases separating them. The CDR3 is made up of 16 amino acids. The CDR3 is CASSRQDAADNSPLHF. The CDR3 coding sequence is TGTGCCAGCTCCAGACAGGACGCCGCGGATAATTCACCCCTCCACTTT.

This rearrangement joins TRBV2 to TRBJ2-3; D remains ambiguous. The DNA end favors TRBJ2-5, so the J call may be wrong. The length of the CDR3 is 11 residues. CDR1 and CDR2 (germline): SNHLY, FYNNEI. CDR3 amino acids: CASAGSETQYF. The CDR3 bases are TGTGCCAGCGCCGGGTCGGAGACCCAGTACTTC.

The sample holds a few counts of this clonotype. The rearrangement links TRBV5-8 to TRBJ2-1; no reliable D call. Trimming pared 2 bases from V and 6 bases from J, leaving 15 bases between. The germline V gene has CDR1 SGHTS and CDR2 YDEGEE. The CDR3 is 15 residues long. The CDR3 reads CASSFSNTYSNEQFF. Written as DNA, the CDR3 is TGTGCCAGCAGCTTCTCCAATACCTACTCCAATGAGCAGTTCTTC.

In this sample, this clonotype turned up many times. The gene calls are TRBV2 and TRBJ2-2; the D gene is possibly TRBD1 (5 bases). Trimming pared 5 bases from V and 2 bases from J, leaving 12 bases between. The CDR3 has 15 amino acids. Germline CDR1 and CDR2: SNHLY and FYNNEI. The CDR3 spells CASSLSGPNTGELFF. The CDR3 nucleotides read TGTGCCAGCAGTCTTTCAGGGCCCAACACCGGGGAGCTGTTTTTT.

V gene TRBV12-5 combines with J gene TRBJ2-5, with no clear D. Germline-derived CDR1 and CDR2 are LGHNT and FRNRAP. The CDR3 length is 13 residues. V shed 3 bases and J shed 5 bases, with 10 bases lying between them. This CDR3 is CASGFIGSETQYF. As DNA, the CDR3 is TGTGCTAGTGGTTTTATCGGTTCGGAGACCCAGTACTTC.

For this clonotype: A much larger clone differs from this one at a single base, so this may be a read error. A read error is likely, as this CDR3 ends without the conserved phenylalanine or tryptophan. This chain links TRBV19 with TRBJ1-1; D gene ambiguous. Trimming took 8 bases from V and 1 from J, leaving 11 bases between them. CDR1 and CDR2 from the germline V gene are LNHDA and SQIVND (reference sequence). This CDR3 has 13 residues. This chain's CDR3 is CASGFIENTEAFS. CDR3 nucleotides: TGTGCCAGTGGATTTATCGAGAACACTGAAGCTTTCTCT.

Concerning this clonotype: Given a much more abundant clone one base away, this may be a read error. This sequence joins TRBV6-5 and TRBJ2-2; no reliable D call. There are 15 residues in the CDR3. The germline V gene encodes CDR1 MNHEY and CDR2 SVGAGI. The CDR3 loop is CASSYVGANAGELFF. Written as DNA, the CDR3 is TGTGCCAGCAGTTACGTCGGAGCGAACGCCGGGGAGCTGTTTTTT.

The table lists this clonotype with many counts. V and J are TRBV19 and TRBJ1-5; weak D call: TRBD1 (6 bases). Germline V gene data show CDR1 as LNHDA and CDR2 as SQIVND (reference sequence). The CDR3 totals 16 residues. V dropped 6 bases and J dropped 3 bases, with 18 bases sitting between them. The DNA for the CDR3 is TGTGCCAGTAGCAGGAGGGGTGGACAGATCAATCAGCCCCAGCATTTT. Its protein product is CASSRRGGQINQPQHF.